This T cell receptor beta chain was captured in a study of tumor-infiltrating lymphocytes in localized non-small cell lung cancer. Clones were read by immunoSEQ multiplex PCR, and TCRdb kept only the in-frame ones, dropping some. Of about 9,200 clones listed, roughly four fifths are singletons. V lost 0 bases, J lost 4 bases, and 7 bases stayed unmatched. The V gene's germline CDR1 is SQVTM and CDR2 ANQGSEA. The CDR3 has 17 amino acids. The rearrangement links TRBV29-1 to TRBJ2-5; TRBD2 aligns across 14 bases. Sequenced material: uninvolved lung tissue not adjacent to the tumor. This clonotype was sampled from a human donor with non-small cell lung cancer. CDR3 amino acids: CSVEEGLAGEVGETQYF. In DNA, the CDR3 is TGCAGCGTTGAAGAGGGACTAGCGGGAGAGGTCGGAGAGACCCAGTACTTC.